This TCR beta chain was identified during a study of T cell responses to AZD1222 COVID-19 vaccine. The study, taken as a whole, reports: A rise in Spike-specific TCR breadth and depth followed two AZD1222 doses.

The method was immunoSEQ multiplex PCR; TCRdb's version includes in-frame clones alone and lacks a portion of them. This table holds about 130,000 clones, around 89% found once. Second-dose intervals near 4 or 12 weeks were combined. From germline, CDR1 is SGHRS and CDR2 YFSETQ. The CDR3 is 14 residues long. Trimming shortened V by 4 bases and J by 4 bases, and 12 bases separated the two germline ends. Of note for this clone: The antigen is unknown.

The chain recombines TRBV5-1 with TRBJ1-5, with D perhaps matching TRBD1 (5 bases). Sequenced here: peripheral blood, sampled 28 days after the second AZD1222 dose. The source of this sequence is an adult who received the AZD1222 COVID-19 vaccine. Here the CDR3 reads CASSPDNPNQPQHF. For the CDR3, the DNA is TGCGCCAGCAGCCCGGACAATCCGAATCAGCCCCAGCATTTT.